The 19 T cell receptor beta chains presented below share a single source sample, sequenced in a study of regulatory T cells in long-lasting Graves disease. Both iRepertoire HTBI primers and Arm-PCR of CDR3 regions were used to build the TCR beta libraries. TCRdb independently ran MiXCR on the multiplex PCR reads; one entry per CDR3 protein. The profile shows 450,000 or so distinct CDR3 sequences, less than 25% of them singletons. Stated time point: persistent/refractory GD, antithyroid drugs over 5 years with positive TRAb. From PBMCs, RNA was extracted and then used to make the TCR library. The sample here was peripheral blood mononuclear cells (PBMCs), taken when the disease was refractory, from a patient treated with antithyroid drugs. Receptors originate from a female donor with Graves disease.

The CDR3 bases are TGTGCCAGCAGCTTAAGACAGATACATAGCAATCAGCCCCAGCATTTT. Protein sequence: CASSLRQIHSNQPQHF. The genes are TRBV7-9 and TRBJ1-5; tentatively, D is TRBD1 (5 bases). The length of the CDR3 is 16 residues. Germline V gene data show CDR1 as SEHNR and CDR2 as FQNEAQ (reference sequence). The ends were cut back, 2 bases at V and 0 bases at J, with 11 bases in the middle.

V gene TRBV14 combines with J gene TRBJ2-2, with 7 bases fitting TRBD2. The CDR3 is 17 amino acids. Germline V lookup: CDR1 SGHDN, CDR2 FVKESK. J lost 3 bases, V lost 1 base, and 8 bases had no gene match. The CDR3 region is CASSQVRLAAYTGELFF. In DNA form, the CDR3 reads TGTGCCAGCAGCCAAGTACGGCTAGCGGCCTACACCGGGGAGCTGTTTTTT.

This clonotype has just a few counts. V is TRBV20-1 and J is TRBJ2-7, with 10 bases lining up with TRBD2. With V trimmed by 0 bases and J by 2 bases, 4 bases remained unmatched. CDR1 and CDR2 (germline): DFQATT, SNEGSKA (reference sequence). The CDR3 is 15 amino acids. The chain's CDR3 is CSARDPSGGTYEQYF. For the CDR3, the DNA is TGCAGTGCTAGAGATCCTAGCGGGGGAACCTACGAGCAGTACTTC.

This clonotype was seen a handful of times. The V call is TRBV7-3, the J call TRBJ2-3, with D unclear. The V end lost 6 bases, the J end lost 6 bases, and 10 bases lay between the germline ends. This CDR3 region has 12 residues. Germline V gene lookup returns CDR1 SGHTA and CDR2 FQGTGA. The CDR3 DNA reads TGTGCCAGCAGTAGTAGCTCTGATACGCAGTATTTT. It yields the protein CASSSSSDTQYF.

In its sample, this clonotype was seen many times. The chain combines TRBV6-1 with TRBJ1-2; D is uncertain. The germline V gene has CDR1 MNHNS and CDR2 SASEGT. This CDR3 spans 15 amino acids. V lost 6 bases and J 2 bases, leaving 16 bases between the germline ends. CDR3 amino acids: CASSSVYRQNYGYTF. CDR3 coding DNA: TGTGCCAGCAGCTCCGTGTATAGGCAGAACTATGGCTACACCTTC.

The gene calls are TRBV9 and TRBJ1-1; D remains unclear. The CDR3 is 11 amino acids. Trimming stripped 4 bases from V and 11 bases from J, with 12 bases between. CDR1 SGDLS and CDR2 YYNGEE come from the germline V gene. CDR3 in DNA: TGTGCCAGCAGCCCCGGTTCGGGCGCTTTCTTT. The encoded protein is CASSPGSGAFF.

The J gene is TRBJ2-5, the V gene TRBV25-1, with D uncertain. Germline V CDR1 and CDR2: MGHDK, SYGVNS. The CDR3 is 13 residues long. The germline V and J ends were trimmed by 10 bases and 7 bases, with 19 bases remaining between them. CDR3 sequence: CATAEEFVGTQYF. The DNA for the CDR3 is TGTGCCACAGCCGAGGAGTTTGTTGGGACCCAGTACTTC. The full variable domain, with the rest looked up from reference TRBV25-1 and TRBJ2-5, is EADIYQTPRYLVIGTGKKITLECSQTMGHDKMYWYQQDPGMELHLIHYSYGVNSTEKGDLSSESTVSRIRTEHFPLTLESARPSHTSQYLCATAEEFVGTQYFGPGTRLLVL.

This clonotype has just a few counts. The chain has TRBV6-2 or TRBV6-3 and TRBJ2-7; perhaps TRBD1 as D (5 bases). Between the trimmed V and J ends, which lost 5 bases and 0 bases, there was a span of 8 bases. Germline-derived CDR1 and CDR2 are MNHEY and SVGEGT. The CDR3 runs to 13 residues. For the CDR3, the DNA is TGTGCCAGCAGTGGACACCTCTCCTACGAGCAGTACTTC. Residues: CASSGHLSYEQYF.

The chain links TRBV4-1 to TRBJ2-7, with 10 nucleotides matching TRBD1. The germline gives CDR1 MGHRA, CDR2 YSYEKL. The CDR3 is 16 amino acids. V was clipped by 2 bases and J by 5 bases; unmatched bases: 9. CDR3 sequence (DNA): TGCGCCAGCAGCCAAACTCCCGGGACAGGGGATCACGAGCAGTACTTC. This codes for CASSQTPGTGDHEQYF.

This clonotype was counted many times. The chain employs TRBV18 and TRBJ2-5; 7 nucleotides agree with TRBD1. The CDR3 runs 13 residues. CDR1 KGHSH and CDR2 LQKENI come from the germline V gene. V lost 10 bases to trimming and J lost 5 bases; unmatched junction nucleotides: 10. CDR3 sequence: CANSPTGSETQYF. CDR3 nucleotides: TGTGCCAACTCGCCGACAGGGTCGGAGACCCAGTACTTC.

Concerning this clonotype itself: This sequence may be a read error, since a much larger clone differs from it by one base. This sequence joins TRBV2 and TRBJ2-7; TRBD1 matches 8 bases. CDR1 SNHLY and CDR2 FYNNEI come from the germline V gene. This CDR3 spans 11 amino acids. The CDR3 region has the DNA TGTGCCAGTAGACAGGGGAACGAGCAGCACTTC. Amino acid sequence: CASRQGNEQHF.

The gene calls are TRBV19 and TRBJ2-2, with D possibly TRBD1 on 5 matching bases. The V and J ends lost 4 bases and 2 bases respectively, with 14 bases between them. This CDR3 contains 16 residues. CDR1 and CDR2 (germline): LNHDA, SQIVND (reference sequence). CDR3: CASSKGSGANTGELFF. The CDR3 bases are TGTGCCAGTAGTAAAGGGTCTGGGGCTAACACCGGGGAGCTGTTTTTT.

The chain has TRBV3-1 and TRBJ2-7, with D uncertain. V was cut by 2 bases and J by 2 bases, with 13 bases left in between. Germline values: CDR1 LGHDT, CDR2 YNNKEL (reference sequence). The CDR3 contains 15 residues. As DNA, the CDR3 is TGTGCCAGCAGCCAACTTCCAGGCGGCACCTACGAGCAGTACTTC. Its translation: CASSQLPGGTYEQYF.

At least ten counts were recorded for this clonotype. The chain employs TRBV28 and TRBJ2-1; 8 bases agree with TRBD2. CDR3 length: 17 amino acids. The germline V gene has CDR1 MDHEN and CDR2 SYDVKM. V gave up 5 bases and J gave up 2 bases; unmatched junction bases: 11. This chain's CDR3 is CASSDGLAHDTYNEQFF. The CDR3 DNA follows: TGTGCCAGCAGTGATGGACTAGCTCATGATACCTACAATGAGCAGTTCTTC.

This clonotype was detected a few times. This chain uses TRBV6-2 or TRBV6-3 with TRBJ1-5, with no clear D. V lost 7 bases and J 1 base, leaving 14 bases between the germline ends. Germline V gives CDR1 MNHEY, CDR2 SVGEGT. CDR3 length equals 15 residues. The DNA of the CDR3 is TGTGCCAGCACCCCGGGCGGTAACAGCAATCAGCCCCAGCATTTT. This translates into CASTPGGNSNQPQHF.

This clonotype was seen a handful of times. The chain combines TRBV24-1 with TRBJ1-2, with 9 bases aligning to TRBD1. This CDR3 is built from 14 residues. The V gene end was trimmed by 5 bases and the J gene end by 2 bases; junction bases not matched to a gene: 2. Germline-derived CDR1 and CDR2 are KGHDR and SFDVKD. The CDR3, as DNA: TGTGCCACCAGTGCCGGACAGGGGAACTATGGCTACACCTTC. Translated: CATSAGQGNYGYTF.

CDR3 coding DNA: TGCAGTGCTAGTAAAGCCGGGACCGAGTATAATTCACCCCTCCACTTT. Translated, it gives CSASKAGTEYNSPLHF. This chain joins TRBV20-1 and TRBJ1-6, with D maybe TRBD1 (5 bases). The CDR3 has 16 residues. In germline, CDR1 is DFQATT, CDR2 SNEGSKA (reference sequence). V lost 3 bases, J lost 4 bases, and 16 bases lay in between.

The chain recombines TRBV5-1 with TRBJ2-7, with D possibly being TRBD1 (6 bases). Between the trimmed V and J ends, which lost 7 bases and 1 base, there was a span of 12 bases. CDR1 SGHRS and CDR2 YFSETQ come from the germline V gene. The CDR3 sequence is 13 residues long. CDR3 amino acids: CASAGTPSYEQYF. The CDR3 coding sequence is TGCGCCAGCGCCGGGACACCGTCCTACGAGCAGTACTTC.

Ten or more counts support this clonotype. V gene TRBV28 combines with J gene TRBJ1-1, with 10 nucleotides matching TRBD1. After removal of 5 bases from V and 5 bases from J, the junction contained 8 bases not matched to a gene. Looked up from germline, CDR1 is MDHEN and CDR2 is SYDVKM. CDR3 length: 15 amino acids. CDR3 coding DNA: TGTGCCAGCAGTGGTTCCCGGGACAGGGGAACTGAAGCTTTCTTT. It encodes CASSGSRDRGTEAFF. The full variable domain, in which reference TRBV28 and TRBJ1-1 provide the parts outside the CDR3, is DVKVTQSSRYLVKRTGEKVFLECVQDMDHENMFWYRQDPGLGLRLIYFSYDVKMKEKGDIPEGYSVSREKKERFSLILESASTNQTSMYLCASSGSRDRGTEAFFGQGTRLTVV.